This passage covers 8 T cell receptor beta chains from one sample sequenced in a study of cytomegalovirus exposure and HLA in healthy donors. A multiplex PCR was run with 60 Vbeta primers and 13 Jbeta primers. Clones were read by immunoSEQ multiplex PCR, and TCRdb kept only the in-frame ones, dropping some. The sample records around 110,000 clones, roughly 80% being singletons. Input material: PBMCs. Every receptor here comes from a man in his sixties in good health and CMV-seronegative.

The V gene is TRBV5-1, the J gene TRBJ1-1; D is unclear. CDR1 and CDR2 from the germline V gene are SGHRS and YFSETQ. This CDR3 is 15 amino acids long. Deletions cut 1 base from V and 0 bases from J, with 10 bases between. This CDR3 is CASSLYTPMNTEAFF. For the CDR3, the DNA is TGCGCCAGCAGCTTGTACACCCCGATGAACACTGAAGCTTTCTTT.

This chain links TRBV29-1 with TRBJ2-7; maybe TRBD1 (6 bases). The CDR3 covers 12 residues. V gave up 4 bases and J gave up 3 bases, with 10 bases separating them. The germline V gene encodes CDR1 SQVTM and CDR2 ANQGSEA. CDR3 residues: CSVVQGSYEQYF. As DNA, the CDR3 is TGCAGCGTTGTGCAGGGGAGCTACGAGCAGTACTTC.

The V call is TRBV5-4, the J call TRBJ1-1; tentatively, D is TRBD1 (5 bases). This CDR3 has 16 amino acids. Trimming removed 4 bases at V and 1 base at J, with 17 bases between. Per the germline V gene, CDR1 is SGHNT and CDR2 is YYREEE (reference sequence). CDR3 nucleotides: TGTGCCAGCAGCCTCGGCAGGGCCGGAGAGAACACTGAAGCTTTCTTT. Protein sequence: CASSLGRAGENTEAFF.

The V and J genes are TRBV28 and TRBJ1-5; 9 bases are shared with TRBD1. Germline V gene lookup returns CDR1 MDHEN and CDR2 SYDVKM. Trimming took 4 bases from V and 6 from J; bases not matched to a gene: 4. The CDR3 covers 14 residues. The CDR3 DNA reads TGTGCCAGCAGTTCACAGGGGGCGGTTCAGCCCCAGCATTTT. Protein product: CASSSQGAVQPQHF.

The gene calls are TRBV5-4 and TRBJ2-3; D is uncertain. The CDR3 loop spans 15 amino acids. Per the germline V gene, CDR1 is SGHNT and CDR2 is YYREEE (reference sequence). V lost 0 bases, J lost 2 bases, and 10 bases lay in between. The CDR3 loop reads CASSLEQFPTDTQYF. The CDR3 DNA sequence: TGTGCCAGCAGCTTGGAACAGTTCCCCACAGATACGCAGTATTTT.

This clone was counted once. The rearrangement joins TRBV29-1 to TRBJ1-4, with D possibly matching TRBD1 (5 bases). The CDR3 covers 14 residues. V was cut by 6 bases and J by 2 bases, with 13 bases left in between. CDR1 and CDR2 (germline): SQVTM, ANQGSEA. CDR3 loop: CSVAQGSTNEKLFF. The DNA of the CDR3 is TGCAGCGTGGCCCAGGGTTCCACTAATGAAAAACTGTTTTTT.

In its sample, this clone was seen once. The chain employs TRBV7-3 and TRBJ1-1, with a possible D match to TRBD1 (5 bases). This CDR3 is built from 13 residues. With 8 bases removed from V and 5 bases from J, the gap between germline ends came to 15 bases. Per germline, CDR1 SGHTA and CDR2 FQGTGA. CDR3 loop: CASGGGVRTEAFF. The CDR3 bases are TGTGCCAGCGGTGGGGGGGTTAGGACTGAAGCTTTCTTT.

The chain joins TRBV7-2 to TRBJ2-5, with D hard to call. Germline V gives CDR1 SGHTA, CDR2 FQGNSA. Deletions cut 5 bases from V and 5 bases from J, with 6 bases between. CDR3 length equals 11 residues. The CDR3: CASSQMETQYF. The CDR3 nucleotides read TGTGCCAGCAGCCAAATGGAGACCCAGTACTTC.